This passage covers 27 T cell receptor beta chains from one sample sequenced in a study of blood T cell repertoires in COVID-19. TCRdb's table, derived via immunoSEQ multiplex PCR, lists solely in-frame clones and lacks some. The data show 180,000 or so clones, 75% to 85% seen once. Material for sequencing was peripheral blood. Every receptor here comes from a woman between 40 and 50 years old with COVID-19, enrolled during active disease.

Remarks on this clone: Other DNA variants within this sample encode the same CDR3. The V gene is TRBV6-5, the J gene TRBJ2-7, with D possibly TRBD2 on 5 matching bases. The CDR3 covers 13 residues. V lost 6 bases and J 7 bases, leaving 16 bases between the germline ends. CDR1 MNHEY and CDR2 SVGAGI come from the germline V gene. CDR3 sequence reads: CASSKRTEDEQYF. The DNA for the CDR3 is TGTGCCAGCAGCAAACGGACGGAGGATGAGCAGTACTTC.

The rearrangement links TRBV7-2 to TRBJ2-1, with a possible D match to TRBD2 (6 bases). CDR3 length: 14 residues. V dropped 3 bases and J dropped 10 bases, with 16 bases sitting between them. CDR1 SGHTA and CDR2 FQGNSA come from the germline V gene. The CDR3 bases are TGTGCCAGCAGCTTTTGGGGACTCAAGGGCGAGCAGTTCTTC. It encodes CASSFWGLKGEQFF.

The chain uses TRBV7-2 and TRBJ1-2; no reliable D call. Germline CDR1 is SGHTA and CDR2 is FQGNSA. This CDR3 comprises 14 residues. V lost 1 base, J lost 5 bases, and 11 bases lay in between. The DNA for the CDR3 is TGTGCCAGCAGCTTAGAGTCGGCCAGGTATGGCTACACCTTC. Protein product: CASSLESARYGYTF.

The chain joins TRBV10-2 to TRBJ2-7; no clear D gene. The CDR3 runs 13 residues. Trimming removed 3 bases at V and 6 bases at J, with 12 bases between. Germline V CDR1 and CDR2: WSHSY, SAAADI. The CDR3 DNA is TGCGCCAGCAGTGAAGGCCAGGTTAGCGAGCAGTACGTC. Protein: CASSEGQVSEQYV.

The chain uses TRBV4-1 and TRBJ1-5, with 8 nucleotides matching TRBD1. V trimming: 8 bases; J trimming: 6 bases; junction bases outside the gene matches: 9. In germline, CDR1 is MGHRA, CDR2 YSYEKL. The CDR3 contains 14 residues. DNA of the CDR3: TGCGCCAGCGCGGACAGGGAGTCCGGTCAGCCCCAGCATTTT. This codes for CASADRESGQPQHF.

The chain uses TRBV18 and TRBJ1-6; D might be TRBD1 (5 bases). V was trimmed by 1 base and J by 6 bases, leaving 16 bases between them. The CDR3 loop spans 17 amino acids. Germline loops: CDR1 KGHSH, CDR2 LQKENI. DNA for the CDR3: TGTGCCAGCTCACCACTCTCGGCCGCTAGGGGTAATTCACCCCTCCACTTT. Protein sequence: CASSPLSAARGNSPLHF.

The chain is built from TRBV18 and TRBJ2-3, with D possibly TRBD2 on 6 matching bases. Germline CDR1 KGHSH, CDR2 LQKENI. Between the trimmed V and J ends, which lost 5 bases and 0 bases, there was a span of 12 bases. This CDR3 has 15 amino acids. The CDR3 reads CASSKIAESTDTQYF. As DNA, the CDR3 is TGTGCCAGCTCAAAAATAGCGGAGAGCACAGATACGCAGTATTTT.

V is TRBV9 and J is TRBJ2-1; D possibly corresponds to TRBD2 (6 bases). The CDR3 runs to 16 residues. The V gene's germline CDR1 is SGDLS and CDR2 YYNGEE. The V gene lost 4 bases and the J gene lost 3 bases, with 17 bases spanning the gap. This chain's CDR3 is CASSPSLIADYNEQFF. Here the CDR3 DNA reads TGTGCCAGCAGCCCAAGTTTGATAGCGGACTACAATGAGCAGTTCTTC.

V usage is TRBV3-1 (or the pseudogene TRBV3-2) and J usage is TRBJ2-7; perhaps TRBD2 as D (5 bases). V was trimmed by 0 bases and J by 6 bases, leaving 12 bases between them. The V gene's germline CDR1 is LGHDT and CDR2 YNNKEL (reference sequence). The CDR3 has 14 amino acids. DNA for the CDR3: TGTGCCAGCAGCCAAGATCCGGGGTCGGGCGAGCAGTACGTC. It yields the protein CASSQDPGSGEQYV.

The gene calls are TRBV7-9 and TRBJ2-3; TRBD2 agrees at 8 bases. Germline values: CDR1 SEHNR, CDR2 FQNEAQ (reference sequence). CDR3 length: 13 amino acids. Trimming cost V 6 bases and J 6 bases; bases outside gene matches: 5. CDR3 sequence: CASSSGIQDTQYF. CDR3 DNA sequence: TGTGCCAGCAGTAGCGGGATCCAGGATACGCAGTATTTT.

The chain links TRBV11-2 to TRBJ2-2, with D uncertain. From germline, CDR1 is SGHAT and CDR2 FQNNGV. V was cut by 1 base and J by 0 bases, with 6 bases left in between. This CDR3 region has 15 residues. The CDR3 bases are TGTGCCAGCAGCTTAGTTGCGGCGAACACCGGGGAGCTGTTTTTT. Its translation: CASSLVAANTGELFF.

This clone showed up many times. The chain employs TRBV19 and TRBJ1-5; unclear D gene. The germline V gene has CDR1 LNHDA and CDR2 SQIVND (reference sequence). V lost 1 base, J lost 7 bases, and 8 bases lay in between. CDR3 length: 13 amino acids. The CDR3 nucleotides read TGTGCCAGTAGTATAGCTCCGAGACAGCCCCAGCATTTT. Protein product: CASSIAPRQPQHF. Complete variable domain (other parts from reference TRBV19 and TRBJ1-5): DGGITQSPKYLFRKEGQNVTLSCEQNLNHDAMYWYRQDPGQGLRLIYYSQIVNDFQKGDIAEGYSVSREKKESFPLTVTSAQKNPTAFYLCASSIAPRQPQHFGDGTRLSIL.

V usage is TRBV19 and J usage is TRBJ1-5; D remains ambiguous. Germline values: CDR1 LNHDA, CDR2 SQIVND (reference sequence). The CDR3 is made up of 15 amino acids. With 3 bases removed from V and 1 base from J, the gap between germline ends came to 10 bases. The chain's CDR3 is CASSIRSLSNQPQHF. The DNA of the CDR3 is TGTGCCAGTAGTATCCGGTCCCTCAGCAATCAGCCCCAGCATTTT. Together with reference TRBV19 and TRBJ1-5, the CDR3 gives the full variable domain: DGGITQSPKYLFRKEGQNVTLSCEQNLNHDAMYWYRQDPGQGLRLIYYSQIVNDFQKGDIAEGYSVSREKKESFPLTVTSAQKNPTAFYLCASSIRSLSNQPQHFGDGTRLSIL.

The chain has TRBV6-5 and TRBJ2-3; 14 nucleotides align to TRBD2. Germline assignment: CDR1 MNHEY and CDR2 SVGAGI. The junction had 7 bases not matched to a gene; V was cut back by 6 bases and J by 8 bases. This CDR3 is 15 amino acids long. This CDR3 reads CASSQGLAGVRTQYF. In DNA form, the CDR3 reads TGTGCCAGCAGCCAGGGACTAGCGGGAGTTCGTACGCAGTATTTT.

The chain couples TRBV5-1 to TRBJ2-5, with 9 bases fitting TRBD1. The trim removed 4 bases at V and 5 bases at J, leaving 6 bases unmatched. CDR1 and CDR2 (germline): SGHRS, YFSETQ. This CDR3 comprises 14 residues. CDR3 in amino acids: CASSIQGASETQYF. CDR3 DNA sequence: TGCGCCAGCAGCATACAGGGGGCGAGTGAGACCCAGTACTTC.

This chain uses TRBV3-1 (or the pseudogene TRBV3-2) with TRBJ2-1; TRBD1 matches at 7 bases. CDR1 is LGHDT and CDR2 is YNNKEL in the germline V gene (reference sequence). The CDR3 is made up of 16 amino acids. Trimming at V came to 6 bases and at J to 2 bases, leaving 10 bases not matched to a gene. CDR3 loop: CASRPGQRAPYNEQFF. The CDR3 bases are TGTGCCAGCAGACCGGGACAGAGGGCACCCTACAATGAGCAGTTCTTC.

The chain carries TRBV6-1 and TRBJ2-7, with a weak D call TRBD2 (5 bases). Trimming took 2 bases from V and 2 from J, leaving 16 bases between them. This CDR3 has 16 residues. Germline CDR1 MNHNS, CDR2 SASEGT. CDR3 nucleotides: TGTGCCAGCAGTGAAACCCCGCTGGGAGTAGCCTACGAGCAGTACGTC. Translating gives CASSETPLGVAYEQYV.

The genes are TRBV5-6 and TRBJ1-2, with D possibly matching TRBD1 (5 bases). The CDR3 totals 13 residues. V lost 0 bases to trimming and J lost 5 bases, with 8 bases between them. Germline V gene sequence: CDR1 SGHDT, CDR2 YYEEEE. CDR3 residues: CASSLGQRYGYTF. The DNA for the CDR3 is TGTGCCAGCAGCTTGGGACAGCGTTATGGCTACACCTTC.

V usage is TRBV6-1 and J usage is TRBJ1-4; possibly TRBD1 for D (6 bases). The V gene's germline CDR1 is MNHNS and CDR2 SASEGT. V was trimmed by 3 bases and J by 14 bases, leaving 16 bases between them. The CDR3 spans 13 residues. In DNA, the CDR3 is TGTGCCAGCAGTGACGGCCCAGGGGCTCTTCTGTTTTTT. Translating gives CASSDGPGALLFF.

V and J are TRBV5-6 and TRBJ2-2, with no clear D. Trimming stripped 1 base from V and 0 bases from J, with 7 bases between. The CDR3 contains 15 residues. CDR1 and CDR2 from the germline V gene are SGHDT and YYEEEE. CDR3 region: CASSLWPANTGELFF. The CDR3 coding sequence is TGTGCCAGCAGCTTGTGGCCAGCGAACACCGGGGAGCTGTTTTTT. The full variable domain, its missing parts supplied by reference TRBV5-6 and TRBJ2-2, is DAGVTQSPTHLIKTRGQQVTLRCSPKSGHDTVSWYQQALGQGPQFIFQYYEEEERQRGNFPDRFSGHQFPNYSSELNVNALLLGDSALYLCASSLWPANTGELFFGEGSRLTVL.

This clone was counted only a few times. The V call is TRBV10-1, the J call TRBJ2-2; no clear D. V shed 3 bases and J shed 5 bases, with 10 bases lying between them. CDR3 length equals 14 residues. The V gene's germline CDR1 is WNHNN and CDR2 SYGVQD (reference sequence). DNA of the CDR3: TGCGCCAGCAGTGATTTACCCCTAACCGGGGAGCTGTTTTTT. It yields the protein CASSDLPLTGELFF.

This chain's CDR3 is CASSIGAYQETQYF. The CDR3 DNA sequence: TGTGCCAGTAGTATAGGCGCGTACCAAGAGACCCAGTACTTC. V usage is TRBV19 and J usage is TRBJ2-5; D not certain. In germline, CDR1 is LNHDA, CDR2 SQIVND (reference sequence). This CDR3 has 14 residues. V lost 1 base and J 0 bases, leaving 6 bases between the germline ends.

The chain carries TRBV30 and TRBJ1-2; TRBD1 matches 9 bases. There are 11 residues in the CDR3. Germline V lookup: CDR1 GTSNPN, CDR2 SVGIG (reference sequence). The CDR3 here is CARDRVYGYTF. The DNA of the CDR3 is TGTGCACGGGACAGGGTCTATGGCTACACCTTC.

The chain joins TRBV10-1 to TRBJ2-7; D possibly corresponds to TRBD1 (6 bases). Germline V gene lookup returns CDR1 WNHNN and CDR2 SYGVQD (reference sequence). The CDR3 is 13 residues long. V was shortened by 3 bases and J by 6 bases, with 12 bases between the two germline ends. Written as DNA, the CDR3 is TGCGCCAGCAGTGACCCACAGGGCTCCGAGCAGTACTTC. Translated: CASSDPQGSEQYF.

This clone has just one count. This chain uses TRBV7-6 with TRBJ2-5, with 12 bases lining up with TRBD2. Germline V gene lookup returns CDR1 SGHVS and CDR2 FNYEAQ. This CDR3 contains 15 residues. The trim removed 5 bases at V and 5 bases at J, leaving 6 bases unmatched. The CDR3 protein is CASSPRTSGKETQYF. The CDR3 nucleotides are TGTGCCAGCAGCCCCCGGACTAGCGGGAAGGAGACCCAGTACTTC.

The rearrangement links TRBV29-1 to TRBJ1-2; 7 bases map to TRBD1. The CDR3 length is 11 residues. The germline gives CDR1 SQVTM, CDR2 ANQGSEA. The ends lost 7 bases at V and 4 bases at J; junction bases unmatched: 3. CDR3 sequence (DNA): TGCAGCGCCAGGGGGGCCTATGGCTACACCTTC. Its translation is CSARGAYGYTF.

The rearrangement uses TRBV21-1 and TRBJ2-5; TRBD2, the D gene given by the table, was not confirmed from the DNA. TRBV21-1 is a known pseudogene. This CDR3 has 16 amino acids. The CDR3 is CASSKEERGNQETQYF. CDR3 DNA: TGTGCCAGCAGCAAAGAGGAGCGGGGGAACCAAGAGACCCAGTACTTC.